Presented here are 20 T cell receptor beta chains from one specimen sequenced in a study of CD8 T cells in Susac syndrome. The RNA input was about 0.5 to 1 ug, and it was reverse transcribed with random hexamers. TCRdb reanalysed the immunoSEQ multiplex PCR reads using MiXCR and keeps one entry per CDR3 protein. The profile shows some 120,000 distinct CDR3 sequences, 90% to 95% of them singletons. The specimen was CD4+ T cells from PBMCs. The receptors were sampled from a human donor in good health.

This chain uses TRBV27 with TRBJ1-5; TRBD1 is a possible D gene (5 bases). The CDR3 spans 14 residues. Deletions cut 6 bases from V and 6 bases from J, with 15 bases between. Germline-derived CDR1 and CDR2 are MNHEY and SMNVEV (reference sequence). The CDR3 loop is CASRSDSGIQPQHF. In DNA, the CDR3 is TGTGCCAGCAGGAGCGACAGCGGGATTCAGCCCCAGCATTTT.

The J gene is TRBJ2-5, the V gene TRBV18, with D perhaps TRBD2 (5 bases). Trimming took 1 base from V and 3 from J, leaving 9 bases between them. CDR1 is KGHSH and CDR2 is LQKENI in the germline V gene. The CDR3 contains 14 residues. CDR3 in amino acids: CASSPRTREETQYF. DNA for the CDR3: TGTGCCAGCTCACCACGGACTCGGGAAGAGACCCAGTACTTC.

The rearrangement links TRBV4-1 to TRBJ2-5, with 15 bases matching TRBD2. The V and J ends lost 6 bases and 2 bases, in that order; junction bases with no gene match: 7. The CDR3 covers 17 residues. The germline V gene encodes CDR1 MGHRA and CDR2 YSYEKL. The CDR3 DNA follows: TGCGCCAGCAGTCGAGGACTAGCGGGAGGGCCGCAAGAGACCCAGTACTTC. This sequence encodes CASSRGLAGGPQETQYF.

This sequence joins TRBV9 and TRBJ1-1, with D unresolved. The length of the CDR3 is 12 residues. Germline V gene sequence: CDR1 SGDLS, CDR2 YYNGEE. Trimming took off 2 bases at V and 4 bases at J, with 6 bases between the two ends. The CDR3 protein is CASSVSGTEAFF. DNA of the CDR3: TGTGCCAGCAGCGTTAGTGGCACTGAAGCTTTCTTT.

The rearrangement links TRBV12-3 or TRBV12-4 to TRBJ2-3; D not resolved. The CDR3 covers 14 residues. The ends were cut back, 8 bases at V and 0 bases at J, with 12 bases in the middle. In DNA form, the CDR3 reads TGTGCCAGCGGAATCTCCACTAGCACAGATACGCAGTATTTT. As protein: CASGISTSTDTQYF.

The V gene is TRBV12-3 or TRBV12-4, the J gene TRBJ2-7, with D perhaps TRBD1 or TRBD2 (6 bases each). V lost 4 bases to trimming and J lost 7 bases, with 14 bases between them. CDR3 length equals 13 residues. This CDR3 is CASSWGAREEQYF. The CDR3 DNA follows: TGTGCCAGCAGTTGGGGGGCGCGAGAAGAGCAGTACTTC.

The V and J genes are TRBV5-6 and TRBJ1-2, with a tentative D call TRBD1 (5 bases). Trimming took off 4 bases at V and 5 bases at J, with 15 bases between the two ends. CDR1 and CDR2 (germline): SGHDT, YYEEEE. The CDR3 is made up of 14 amino acids. The DNA for the CDR3 is TGTGCCAGCAGCCCAGAGGGGTCGAGGTATGGCTACACCTTC. Protein sequence: CASSPEGSRYGYTF.

This chain uses TRBV7-9 with TRBJ2-4; D not certain. The V gene lost 4 bases and the J gene lost 7 bases, with 8 bases spanning the gap. CDR3 length: 12 residues. Germline CDR1 is SEHNR and CDR2 is FQNEAQ (reference sequence). CDR3 coding DNA: TGTGCCAGCAGCTCAATAGGGAACATTCAGTACTTC. Translation gives CASSSIGNIQYF.

In this sample, this clonotype turned up once. The rearrangement links TRBV4-1 to TRBJ2-5; D is unresolved. With 0 bases removed from V and 5 bases from J, the gap between germline ends came to 13 bases. Germline V gives CDR1 MGHRA, CDR2 YSYEKL. The CDR3 consists of 15 residues. The CDR3 region has the DNA TGCGCCAGCAGCCAAGATGCGACGGGCGCGGAGACCCAGTACTTC. Translating it yields CASSQDATGAETQYF.

The V gene is TRBV28, the J gene TRBJ2-7; D is ambiguous. CDR1 MDHEN and CDR2 SYDVKM come from the germline V gene. The ends were cut back, 10 bases at V and 1 base at J, with 8 bases in the middle. The CDR3 runs to 11 residues. The CDR3 bases are TGTGCCACCCTTCGTTCCTACGAGCAGTACTTC. Translated: CATLRSYEQYF.

The genes are TRBV3-1 and TRBJ1-4; D is uncertain. V dropped 2 bases and J dropped 0 bases, with 1 base sitting between them. This CDR3 has 13 residues. Germline lookup yields CDR1 LGHDT and CDR2 YNNKEL (reference sequence). The DNA of the CDR3 is TGTGCCAGCAGCCAAACAACTAATGAAAAACTGTTTTTT. Amino acids: CASSQTTNEKLFF.

This clonotype was detected only once. This chain's CDR3 is CASSEPRAQETQYF. The DNA of the CDR3 is TGTGCCAGCAGCGAGCCCCGGGCTCAAGAGACCCAGTACTTC. The V gene is TRBV5-4, the J gene TRBJ2-5; no firm D call. CDR3 length equals 14 residues. Germline CDR1 reads SGHNT; CDR2 reads YYREEE (reference sequence). V lost 4 bases to trimming and J lost 2 bases, with 12 bases between them.

The chain uses TRBV30 and TRBJ2-3, with 11 bases fitting TRBD2. The CDR3 is 17 amino acids. Germline-derived CDR1 and CDR2 are GTSNPN and SVGIG (reference sequence). J lost 5 bases, V lost 4 bases, and 14 bases had no gene match. The CDR3 region is CAWKSPTSGDTKDTQYF. CDR3 coding DNA: TGTGCCTGGAAATCCCCGACTAGCGGGGATACTAAAGATACGCAGTATTTT.

J is TRBJ2-3 and V is TRBV7-2; D not resolved. Trimming cost V 3 bases and J 7 bases, with 5 bases left between them. CDR3 size: 11 residues. The V gene's germline CDR1 is SGHTA and CDR2 FQGNSA. Here the CDR3 DNA reads TGTGCCAGCAGCTTTGTAAATACGCAGTATTTT. It is translated as CASSFVNTQYF.

J is TRBJ2-6 and V is TRBV18; 13 positions match TRBD2. J lost 0 bases, V lost 2 bases, and 7 bases had no gene match. The CDR3 is 20 residues long. Germline V lookup: CDR1 KGHSH, CDR2 LQKENI. The CDR3 sequence is CASSPTGTSGTGSGANVLTF. The DNA of the CDR3 is TGTGCCAGCTCACCAACCGGGACTAGCGGGACCGGCTCTGGGGCCAACGTCCTGACTTTC. Using reference TRBV18 and TRBJ2-6 for the parts outside the CDR3, the full variable domain is NAGVMQNPRHLVRRRGQEARLRCSPMKGHSHVYWYRQLPEEGLKFMVYLQKENIIDESGMPKERFSAEFPKEGPSILRIQQVVRGDSAAYFCASSPTGTSGTGSGANVLTFGAGSRLTVL.

The V gene is TRBV12-3 or TRBV12-4, the J gene TRBJ2-7, with D perhaps TRBD1 (5 bases). This CDR3 region has 12 residues. With 2 bases removed from V and 5 bases from J, the gap between germline ends came to 7 bases. As DNA, the CDR3 is TGTGCCAGCAGTTTACAGGGTAACGAGCAGTACTTC. This translates into CASSLQGNEQYF.

The J gene is TRBJ1-2, the V gene TRBV2, with D unresolved. CDR3 length: 10 amino acids. Trimming took 8 bases from V and 10 from J, leaving 11 bases between them. Germline CDR1 reads SNHLY; CDR2 reads FYNNEI. CDR3 sequence (DNA): TGTGCCAGCGGCGGCAGGCTCTACACCTTC. Protein sequence: CASGGRLYTF.

The rearrangement links TRBV2 to TRBJ2-3; 7 bases line up with TRBD2. The germline CDR1 and CDR2 sequences are SNHLY and FYNNEI. The CDR3 covers 14 residues. The trim removed 6 bases at V and 0 bases at J, leaving 3 bases unmatched. For the CDR3, the DNA is TGTGCCAGCAGGGGAGGGACTAGCACAGATACGCAGTATTTT. Translated: CASRGGTSTDTQYF.

This chain links TRBV5-1 with TRBJ2-3; TRBD1 matches 10 bases. Germline-derived CDR1 and CDR2 are SGHRS and YFSETQ. The CDR3 covers 15 residues. Losses at the gene ends were 4 bases for V and 5 bases for J; bases not matched to a gene: 7. The CDR3 DNA reads TGCGCCAGCAGCCCCGGACAGGGGGTGATAGATACGCAGTATTTT. Translation: CASSPGQGVIDTQYF.

The V call is TRBV7-9, the J call TRBJ2-5; D unresolved. V was pared by 1 base and J by 1 base, with 4 bases between. The length of the CDR3 is 13 residues. In germline, CDR1 is SEHNR, CDR2 FQNEAQ (reference sequence). The CDR3 region is CASSLVPQETQYF. DNA of the CDR3: TGTGCCAGCAGCTTAGTTCCCCAAGAGACCCAGTACTTC.